This T cell receptor beta chain appears in the sequencing data of a study of technical replicates of blood from a handful of donors. Produced via immunoSEQ multiplex PCR; TCRdb's table is partial and in-frame only. Of about 100,000 clones detected, almost 96% appear once; the ten largest clones hold approximately 0.22%. Trimming removed 7 bases from V and 7 bases from J; junction bases left unmatched: 11. The germline CDR1 and CDR2 sequences are SGHNT and YENEEA. The CDR3 loop spans 14 amino acids. The sequencing input was T cells isolated from PBMCs. The receptor was isolated from a human donor in good health. The chain combines TRBV11-3 with TRBJ2-7; 9 positions match TRBD1. CDR3 residues: CASTTGTGSKEQYF. The CDR3 DNA sequence: TGTGCCAGCACCACCGGGACAGGGTCGAAAGAGCAGTACTTC.